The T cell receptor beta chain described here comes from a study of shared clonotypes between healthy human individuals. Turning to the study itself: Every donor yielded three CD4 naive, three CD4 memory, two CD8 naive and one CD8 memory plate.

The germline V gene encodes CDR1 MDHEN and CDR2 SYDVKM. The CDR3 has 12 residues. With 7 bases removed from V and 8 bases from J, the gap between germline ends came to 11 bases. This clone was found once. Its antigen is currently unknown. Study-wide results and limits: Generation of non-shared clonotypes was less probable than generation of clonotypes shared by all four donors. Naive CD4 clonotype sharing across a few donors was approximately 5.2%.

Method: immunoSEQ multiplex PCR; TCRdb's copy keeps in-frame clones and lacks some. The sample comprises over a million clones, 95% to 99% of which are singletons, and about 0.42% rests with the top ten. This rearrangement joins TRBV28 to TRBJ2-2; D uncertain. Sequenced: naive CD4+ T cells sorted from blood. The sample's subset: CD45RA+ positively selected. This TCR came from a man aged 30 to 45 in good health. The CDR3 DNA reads TGTGCCAGCAATTCCTACCGGGGGGAGCTGTTTTTT. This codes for CASNSYRGELFF.